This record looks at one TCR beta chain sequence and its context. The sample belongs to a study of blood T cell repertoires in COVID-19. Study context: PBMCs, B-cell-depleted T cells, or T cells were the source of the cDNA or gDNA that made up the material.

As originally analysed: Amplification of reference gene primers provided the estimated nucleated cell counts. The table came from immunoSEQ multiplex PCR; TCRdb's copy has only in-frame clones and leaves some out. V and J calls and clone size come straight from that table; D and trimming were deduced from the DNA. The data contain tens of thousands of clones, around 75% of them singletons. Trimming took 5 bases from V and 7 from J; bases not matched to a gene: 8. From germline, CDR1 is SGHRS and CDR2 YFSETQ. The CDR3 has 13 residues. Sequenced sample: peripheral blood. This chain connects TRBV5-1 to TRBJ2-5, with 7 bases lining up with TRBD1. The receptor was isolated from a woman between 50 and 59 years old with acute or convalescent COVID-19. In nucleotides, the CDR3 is TGCGCCAGCAGAGGGCAGGGGGACGGGACCCAGTACTTC. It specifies CASRGQGDGTQYF.